The 9 T cell receptor beta chains below come from one sample, sequenced in a study of sequential checkpoint blockade in melanoma. Profiling relied on immunoSEQ multiplex PCR, and the TCRdb table lists in-frame clones only, not all of them. The sample comprises more than 9,000 clones, roughly 72% of which are singletons, and 36% rests with the top ten. Stated treatment: randomized to nivolumab then ipilimumab (arm A) or the reverse (arm B). This specimen was CD8+ T cells sorted from blood (inferred from file names), taken from a patient given nivolumab and ipilimumab in sequence. These receptors all come from a human donor with melanoma.

The rearrangement joins TRBV19 to TRBJ2-5, with a tentative D call TRBD1 (5 bases). V was pared by 1 base and J by 0 bases, with 12 bases between. The germline V gene encodes CDR1 LNHDA and CDR2 SQIVND (reference sequence). This CDR3 comprises 16 residues. The CDR3: CASSIALDTYQETQYF. The CDR3 DNA reads as TGTGCCAGTAGTATAGCCCTGGACACTTACCAAGAGACCCAGTACTTC.

The chain employs TRBV27 and TRBJ2-2; weak D call: TRBD1 (5 bases). Trimming removed 4 bases from V and 1 base from J, with 13 bases in between. This CDR3 has 16 amino acids. Germline CDR1 is MNHEY and CDR2 is SMNVEV (reference sequence). This CDR3 reads CASSSLLDRNTGELFF. The DNA of the CDR3 is TGTGCCAGCAGTTCCCTCCTTGACAGGAACACCGGGGAGCTGTTTTTT.

The CDR3 here is CASSLAGGMYEQYF. The CDR3 DNA reads as TGTGCCAGCAGCTTGGCTGGGGGGATGTACGAGCAGTACTTC. The chain recombines TRBV5-6 with TRBJ2-7, with D tentatively TRBD2 (6 bases). Germline V gene data show CDR1 as SGHDT and CDR2 as YYEEEE. V dropped 0 bases and J dropped 4 bases, with 11 bases sitting between them. The CDR3 length is 14 residues.

J is TRBJ2-4 and V is TRBV13; 8 positions match TRBD2. CDR1 PRHDT and CDR2 FYEKMQ come from the germline V gene (reference sequence). The trim removed 5 bases at V and 5 bases at J, leaving 2 bases unmatched. This CDR3 has 13 residues. This CDR3 reads CASSPGGENIQYF. In DNA form, the CDR3 reads TGTGCCAGCAGCCCCGGGGGGGAAAACATTCAGTACTTC.

The chain uses TRBV11-3 and TRBJ2-5, with TRBD1 matching over 7 bases. V lost 3 bases, J lost 2 bases, and 3 bases stayed unmatched. CDR3 length: 14 residues. Germline-derived CDR1 and CDR2 are SGHNT and YENEEA. CDR3 residues: CASSLRGQQETQYF. CDR3 sequence (DNA): TGTGCCAGCAGCTTGAGGGGGCAGCAAGAGACCCAGTACTTC. Combining the CDR3 with reference TRBV11-3 and TRBJ2-5 gives the whole variable domain EAGVVQSPRYKIIEKKQPVAFWCNPISGHNTLYWYLQNLGQGPELLIRYENEEAVDDSQLPKDRFSAERLKGVDSTLKIQPAELGDSAVYLCASSLRGQQETQYFGPGTRLLVL.

The genes are TRBV6-1 and TRBJ2-7; 13 bases agree with TRBD2. V lost 4 bases and J lost 5; bases outside the gene matches: 5. In germline, CDR1 is MNHNS, CDR2 SASEGT. This CDR3 contains 15 residues. CDR3 residues: CASSVTSGGADEQYF. CDR3 sequence (DNA): TGTGCCAGCAGTGTTACTAGCGGGGGGGCCGACGAGCAGTACTTC.

This rearrangement joins TRBV5-4 to TRBJ2-3, with 12 bases matching TRBD2. The V and J ends lost 4 bases and 6 bases, in that order; junction bases with no gene match: 6. Germline V gene data show CDR1 as SGHNT and CDR2 as YYREEE (reference sequence). The CDR3 is 15 amino acids. This CDR3 reads CASSLLAGGPDTQYF. DNA for the CDR3: TGTGCCAGCAGCCTCCTAGCGGGGGGGCCGGATACGCAGTATTTT.

The chain has TRBV2 and TRBJ1-2; 7 positions agree with TRBD1. V was pared by 11 bases and J by 4 bases, with 10 bases of the junction left unmatched. Germline lookup yields CDR1 SNHLY and CDR2 FYNNEI. CDR3 size: 13 residues. CDR3 amino acids: CAGTKGQSYGYTF. The CDR3 DNA reads as TGTGCCGGAACAAAGGGACAGTCCTATGGCTACACCTTC.

This chain uses TRBV7-2 with TRBJ2-7; no clear D gene. Trimming took 5 bases from V and 2 from J, leaving 10 bases between them. Per germline, CDR1 SGHTA and CDR2 FQGNSA. The CDR3 spans 13 residues. CDR3 sequence reads: CASSPRVAYEQYF. The CDR3 DNA follows: TGTGCCAGCAGCCCCCGAGTAGCCTACGAGCAGTACTTC.